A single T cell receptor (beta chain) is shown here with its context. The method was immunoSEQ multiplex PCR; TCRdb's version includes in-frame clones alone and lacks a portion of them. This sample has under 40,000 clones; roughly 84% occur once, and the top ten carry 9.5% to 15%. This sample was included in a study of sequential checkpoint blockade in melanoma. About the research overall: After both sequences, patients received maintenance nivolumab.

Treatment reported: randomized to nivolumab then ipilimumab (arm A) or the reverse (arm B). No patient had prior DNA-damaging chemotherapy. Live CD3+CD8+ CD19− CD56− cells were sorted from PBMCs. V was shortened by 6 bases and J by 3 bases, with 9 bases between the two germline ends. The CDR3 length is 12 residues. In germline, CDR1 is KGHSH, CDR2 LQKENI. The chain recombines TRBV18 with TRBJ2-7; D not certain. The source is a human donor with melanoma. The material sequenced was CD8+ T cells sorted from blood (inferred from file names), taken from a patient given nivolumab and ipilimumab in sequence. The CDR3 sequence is CASSQADYEQYV. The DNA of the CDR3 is TGTGCCAGCTCCCAGGCCGACTACGAGCAGTACGTC.